The 25 T cell receptor beta chains reported below all come from one sample, sequenced in a study of blood T cell repertoires in COVID-19 (dated by TCRdb to about 2020). The library was produced with the immunoSEQ multiplex PCR assay. This is the immuneACCESS table as TCRdb keeps it, with only in-frame sequences that have V and J called. A part of the clones is gone; compared with another copy, unresolved V genes explain less than half, and the rest is unexplained. The sample table records approximately 250,000 clones; 75% to 85% of these occur just once. 9.1% of the sample is taken by the ten largest. Sequencing was carried out using PBMCs or T cells enriched from blood (not recorded which). These receptors originate from a woman between 45 and 65 years old with acute COVID-19.

This sequence joins TRBV7-6 and TRBJ1-1; D not certain. The CDR3 is made up of 13 amino acids. The germline V gene has CDR1 SGHVS and CDR2 FNYEAQ. V lost 1 base, J lost 1 base, and 4 bases lay in between. The CDR3 DNA sequence: TGTGCCAGCAGCTTAGAAGCGAACACTGAAGCTTTCTTT. It encodes CASSLEANTEAFF.

The rearrangement links TRBV15 to TRBJ1-4; no clear D. CDR1 and CDR2 (germline): LNHNV, YYDKDF (reference sequence). Deletions cut 4 bases from V and 6 bases from J, with 15 bases between. CDR3 size: 15 residues. CDR3 residues: CATSTGERPHEKLFF. The CDR3 region has the DNA TGTGCCACCAGCACCGGGGAAAGGCCGCATGAAAAACTGTTTTTT.

V and J are TRBV18 and TRBJ2-1; 9 bases agree with TRBD1. With 5 bases clipped from V and 10 bases from J, the junction kept 12 bases outside the gene matches. CDR1 KGHSH and CDR2 LQKENI come from the germline V gene. The CDR3 contains 15 residues. CDR3 bases: TGTGCCAGCTCAGCCGGGACAGGGTATGGAGGGGAGCAGTTCTTC. Its translation is CASSAGTGYGGEQFF.

The chain links TRBV28 to TRBJ1-2, with 7 bases identical to TRBD1. CDR1 MDHEN and CDR2 SYDVKM come from the germline V gene. V lost 6 bases to trimming and J lost 3 bases; unmatched junction nucleotides: 10. The length of the CDR3 is 15 residues. In DNA form, the CDR3 reads TGTGCCAGCAGGCCCAGGGGGTGGCTGGACTATGGCTACACCTTC. Protein product: CASRPRGWLDYGYTF.

CDR3 region: CAWATGAYEQYF. The CDR3 DNA reads TGTGCCTGGGCCACGGGAGCTTACGAGCAGTACTTC. The chain recombines TRBV30 with TRBJ2-7; D might be TRBD2 (6 bases). Germline-derived CDR1 and CDR2 are GTSNPN and SVGIG (reference sequence). The CDR3 loop spans 12 amino acids. Trimming removed 5 bases from V and 4 bases from J, with 12 bases in between.

V gene TRBV19 combines with J gene TRBJ1-2, with D perhaps matching TRBD1 (5 bases). Germline CDR1 is LNHDA and CDR2 is SQIVND (reference sequence). The CDR3 spans 14 residues. V was trimmed by 2 bases and J by 6 bases, leaving 13 bases between them. CDR3 region: CASSIPGPRNGYTF. In DNA, the CDR3 is TGTGCCAGTAGTATACCAGGGCCGAGGAATGGCTACACCTTC.

This chain joins TRBV19 and TRBJ1-1, with D unclear. Trimming stripped 6 bases from V and 0 bases from J, with 8 bases between. CDR3 size: 13 residues. Germline V gene sequence: CDR1 LNHDA, CDR2 SQIVND (reference sequence). The CDR3 reads CASRISVNTEAFF. The DNA of the CDR3 is TGTGCCAGTAGGATATCCGTGAACACTGAAGCTTTCTTT.

Only one count was recorded for this clone. This sequence joins TRBV5-6 and TRBJ1-5; unclear D gene. The V gene's germline CDR1 is SGHDT and CDR2 YYEEEE. Trimming removed 0 bases from V and 2 bases from J, with 9 bases in between. This CDR3 spans 15 amino acids. CDR3 sequence: CASSLGTVGNQPQHF. The CDR3 bases are TGTGCCAGCAGCTTGGGTACAGTAGGCAATCAGCCCCAGCATTTT.

The V call is TRBV11-3, the J call TRBJ2-7; 9 bases map to TRBD2. Germline CDR1 and CDR2: SGHNT and YENEEA. CDR3 length equals 16 residues. V lost 5 bases, J lost 3 bases, and 11 bases stayed unmatched. CDR3 sequence: CASSPQVLAGLYEQYF. For the CDR3, the DNA is TGTGCCAGCAGCCCCCAGGTCCTAGCGGGGCTCTACGAGCAGTACTTC.

V usage is TRBV19 and J usage is TRBJ2-3; 7 bases are shared with TRBD1. V shed 4 bases and J 4 bases; nucleotides not matched to a gene: 8. Per germline, CDR1 LNHDA and CDR2 SQIVND (reference sequence). CDR3 length: 15 amino acids. CDR3 sequence: CASSTLDRVPDTQYF. The CDR3 DNA reads TGTGCCAGTAGTACCCTCGACAGGGTTCCAGATACGCAGTATTTT.

The chain links TRBV18 to TRBJ2-3; TRBD1 agrees at 10 bases. The V and J ends lost 4 bases and 1 base, in that order; junction bases with no gene match: 8. In germline, CDR1 is KGHSH, CDR2 LQKENI. This CDR3 region has 17 residues. CDR3 in amino acids: CASSRLPGTGGTDTQYF. In DNA form, the CDR3 reads TGTGCCAGCTCACGGCTACCCGGGACAGGGGGCACAGATACGCAGTATTTT.

This chain links TRBV12-3 or TRBV12-4 with TRBJ1-1; D call uncertain. This CDR3 has 13 amino acids. The V gene lost 3 bases and the J gene lost 2 bases, with 7 bases spanning the gap. CDR3 nucleotides: TGTGCCAGCAGTTTGGGAGGAAACACTGAAGCTTTCTTT. Translated, it gives CASSLGGNTEAFF.

The CDR3 protein is CAWNADTTNTEAFF. CDR3 bases: TGTGCCTGGAACGCGGACACGACGAACACTGAAGCTTTCTTT. This sequence joins TRBV30 and TRBJ1-1; weak D call: TRBD1 (5 bases). The CDR3 runs to 14 residues. Trimming shortened V by 4 bases and J by 1 base, and 13 bases separated the two germline ends. Germline CDR1 GTSNPN, CDR2 SVGIG (reference sequence).

The chain joins TRBV5-1 to TRBJ1-4; the D is unclear. This CDR3 has 14 residues. Per germline, CDR1 SGHRS and CDR2 YFSETQ. V dropped 5 bases and J dropped 3 bases, with 11 bases sitting between them. The CDR3 spells CASSRKAANEKLFF. The CDR3 region has the DNA TGCGCCAGCAGTCGTAAGGCGGCTAATGAAAAACTGTTTTTT.

The chain recombines TRBV3-1 (or the pseudogene TRBV3-2) with TRBJ2-7; tentative D call: TRBD1 (6 bases). This CDR3 contains 15 residues. In germline, CDR1 is LGHDT, CDR2 YNNKEL (reference sequence). The V and J ends lost 1 base and 0 bases respectively, with 10 bases between them. CDR3 sequence: CASSQGGGTSYEQYF. The CDR3 coding sequence is TGTGCCAGCAGCCAAGGAGGGGGTACCTCCTACGAGCAGTACTTC.

This clone came up a few times. V is TRBV27 and J is TRBJ2-3, with TRBD1 matching 7 bases. There are 15 residues in the CDR3. V lost 2 bases to trimming and J lost 0 bases; unmatched junction nucleotides: 2. Per the germline V gene, CDR1 is MNHEY and CDR2 is SMNVEV (reference sequence). The CDR3 region is CASSLRQGSTDTQYF. The DNA for the CDR3 is TGTGCCAGCAGTTTAAGACAGGGAAGCACAGATACGCAGTATTTT.

J is TRBJ2-1 and V is TRBV19; perhaps TRBD1 as D (6 bases). The germline CDR1 and CDR2 sequences are LNHDA and SQIVND (reference sequence). This CDR3 has 17 amino acids. Trimming pared 2 bases from V and 7 bases from J, leaving 21 bases between. The chain's CDR3 is CASSISGQNLGLNEQFF. The CDR3 nucleotides read TGTGCCAGTAGTATATCGGGACAAAACTTGGGCTTAAATGAGCAGTTCTTC.

The J gene is TRBJ1-5, the V gene TRBV3-1 (or the pseudogene TRBV3-2); D is unresolved. CDR1 and CDR2 from the germline V gene are LGHDT and YNNKEL (reference sequence). The CDR3 covers 14 residues. V shed 1 base and J shed 9 bases, with 13 bases lying between them. CDR3 in DNA: TGTGCCAGCAGCCAAGGTGGCGGGGAGAGGCCCCAGCATTTT. It encodes CASSQGGGERPQHF.

The chain uses TRBV7-8 and TRBJ1-1; possible D gene TRBD1, 5 bases. Germline-derived CDR1 and CDR2 are SGHVS and FQNEAQ. V was trimmed by 3 bases and J by 11 bases, leaving 10 bases between them. This CDR3 has 11 residues. The CDR3 loop is CASSLAGRAFF. DNA of the CDR3: TGTGCCAGCAGCTTGGCAGGGCGCGCTTTCTTT.

This chain links TRBV3-1 (or the pseudogene TRBV3-2) with TRBJ2-2, with D perhaps TRBD1 (5 bases). There are 13 residues in the CDR3. Trimming took 2 bases from V and 5 from J, leaving 6 bases between them. Germline loops: CDR1 LGHDT, CDR2 YNNKEL (reference sequence). This CDR3 reads CASSQKGTGELFF. CDR3 coding DNA: TGTGCCAGCAGCCAAAAGGGGACCGGGGAGCTGTTTTTT.

This clone appeared a single time. The chain has TRBV5-1 and TRBJ1-4; 9 nucleotides align to TRBD1. Germline-derived CDR1 and CDR2 are SGHRS and YFSETQ. Unmatched junction bases numbered 11, after V lost 6 bases and J lost 8 bases. This CDR3 is 15 amino acids long. The chain's CDR3 is CASTLSGTGKEKLFF. The DNA of the CDR3 is TGCGCCAGCACCCTCTCCGGGACAGGGAAGGAAAAACTGTTTTTT.

This clone was found a few times. The chain has TRBV5-6 and TRBJ1-2, with unresolved D. Germline V lookup: CDR1 SGHDT, CDR2 YYEEEE. V was shortened by 0 bases and J by 8 bases, with 11 bases between the two germline ends. The CDR3 sequence is 13 residues long. This CDR3 reads CASSLETIRGYTF. The CDR3 region has the DNA TGTGCCAGCAGCTTGGAGACAATTAGGGGCTACACCTTC.

This clone has only a few counts. The chain couples TRBV27 to TRBJ1-1, with D hard to call. CDR1 MNHEY and CDR2 SMNVEV come from the germline V gene (reference sequence). The CDR3 spans 13 residues. V dropped 6 bases and J dropped 1 base, with 9 bases sitting between them. Here the CDR3 reads CASRLIGNTEAFF. As DNA, the CDR3 is TGTGCCAGCAGACTAATTGGGAACACTGAAGCTTTCTTT.

The chain links TRBV19 to TRBJ1-5; D is uncertain. The CDR3 totals 14 residues. Trimming removed 1 base at V and 5 bases at J, with 9 bases between. Germline V gene lookup returns CDR1 LNHDA and CDR2 SQIVND (reference sequence). CDR3 in DNA: TGTGCCAGTAGTATAGGGCGAGGTGATCAGCCCCAGCATTTT. As protein: CASSIGRGDQPQHF.

This sequence joins TRBV3-1 (or the pseudogene TRBV3-2) and TRBJ2-7, with D possibly being TRBD1 (5 bases). Trimming stripped 7 bases from V and 3 bases from J, with 13 bases between. CDR3 length: 13 amino acids. Germline V gives CDR1 LGHDT, CDR2 YNNKEL (reference sequence). CDR3 coding DNA: TGTGCCAGCACTGATCAGGGTTTCTACGAGCAGTACTTC. It codes for CASTDQGFYEQYF.